Each of the 31 T cell receptor beta chains below was sequenced from the same sample in a study of cytomegalovirus exposure and HLA in healthy donors. The PCR contained 60 Vbeta and 13 Jbeta primers. TCRdb keeps only in-frame clones here, not all; method: immunoSEQ multiplex PCR. The sample lists some 190,000 clones, around 82% occurring once. The material sequenced was PBMCs. These receptors were taken from a woman aged 25 to 45 in good health and CMV-seropositive.

V is TRBV2 and J is TRBJ2-5; TRBD1 agrees at 11 bases. Germline V lookup: CDR1 SNHLY, CDR2 FYNNEI. The V gene end was trimmed by 8 bases and the J gene end by 4 bases; junction bases not matched to a gene: 9. This CDR3 has 15 amino acids. The CDR3 DNA is TGTGCCAGCGGAGAGGACAGGGGGCTAGGAGAGACCCAGTACTTC. As protein: CASGEDRGLGETQYF.

The DNA of the CDR3 is TGTGCCAGCCAACTAGCGGGCACAGATACGCAGTATTTT. The encoded protein is CASQLAGTDTQYF. The rearrangement uses TRBV25-1 and TRBJ2-3; 8 bases agree with TRBD2. The CDR3 has 13 amino acids. V was clipped by 8 bases and J by 1 base; unmatched bases: 2. From germline, CDR1 is MGHDK and CDR2 SYGVNS.

In DNA, the CDR3 is TGTGCCAGCAGCCAAGAAAGCAGGGTTAATGAAAAACTGTTTTTT. Its translation: CASSQESRVNEKLFF. This chain uses TRBV14 with TRBJ1-4; tentatively, D is TRBD1 (5 bases). V dropped 0 bases and J dropped 4 bases, with 9 bases sitting between them. The CDR3 covers 15 residues. Germline lookup yields CDR1 SGHDN and CDR2 FVKESK.

The V call is TRBV28, the J call TRBJ2-1, with a possible D match to TRBD2 (6 bases). The CDR3 length is 17 residues. Per germline, CDR1 MDHEN and CDR2 SYDVKM. V lost 7 bases, J lost 0 bases, and 19 bases lay in between. CDR3 protein: CASIGGMRLNSYNEQFF. The CDR3 DNA reads TGTGCCAGCATAGGAGGGATGCGACTGAACTCCTACAATGAGCAGTTCTTC.

This clone was recorded many times. The J gene is TRBJ2-2, the V gene TRBV11-1; 7 nucleotides agree with TRBD1. Germline assignment: CDR1 SGHAT and CDR2 FQDESV (reference sequence). CDR3 length: 16 residues. The V and J ends lost 6 bases and 6 bases, in that order; junction bases with no gene match: 13. CDR3 nucleotides: TGTGCCAGCAGGAGGGGGCCAGCTGGGAGTTCCGGGGAGCTGTTTTTT. This translates into CASRRGPAGSSGELFF.

The genes are TRBV7-9 and TRBJ2-3, with 10 bases aligning to TRBD2. V trimming: 5 bases; J trimming: 3 bases; junction bases outside the gene matches: 5. The length of the CDR3 is 15 residues. From germline, CDR1 is SEHNR and CDR2 FQNEAQ (reference sequence). Written as DNA, the CDR3 is TGTGCCAGCAGCGTCCTAGCGGGAGAGACAGATACGCAGTATTTT. This codes for CASSVLAGETDTQYF.

The chain is built from TRBV18 and TRBJ2-3; no definite D call. Trimming pared 3 bases from V and 5 bases from J, leaving 6 bases between. The germline CDR1 and CDR2 sequences are KGHSH and LQKENI. The CDR3 length is 12 residues. In nucleotides, the CDR3 is TGTGCCAGCTCACCCCGAGAAGATACGCAGTATTTT. The encoded protein is CASSPREDTQYF.

The chain is built from TRBV9 and TRBJ1-1; D gene uncertain. Trimming took 2 bases from V and 3 from J, leaving 20 bases between them. CDR1 SGDLS and CDR2 YYNGEE come from the germline V gene. This CDR3 is built from 17 residues. This chain's CDR3 is CASSVNYRVLGDTEAFF. The CDR3 nucleotides are TGTGCCAGCAGCGTGAATTACCGGGTCTTAGGAGACACTGAAGCTTTCTTT.

The chain couples TRBV5-1 to TRBJ2-3; TRBD2 aligns across 8 bases. J was trimmed by 4 bases and V by 1 base; bases with no gene match: 14. The CDR3 loop spans 18 amino acids. Germline-derived CDR1 and CDR2 are SGHRS and YFSETQ. The CDR3 loop reads CASSLSFNKRGPPDTQYF. CDR3 DNA: TGCGCCAGCAGCTTGTCCTTTAACAAGCGGGGGCCCCCAGATACGCAGTATTTT.

V gene TRBV4-1 combines with J gene TRBJ1-3; D is unclear. In germline, CDR1 is MGHRA, CDR2 YSYEKL. The V gene lost 1 base and the J gene lost 0 bases, with 10 bases spanning the gap. The CDR3 has 16 amino acids. The CDR3 reads CASSQVRLRSGNTIYF. The CDR3 nucleotides are TGCGCCAGCAGCCAAGTCCGTCTCCGCTCTGGAAACACCATATATTTT.

The chain uses TRBV6-5 and TRBJ2-5, with 8 bases that match TRBD1. This CDR3 contains 15 residues. After removal of 5 bases from V and 6 bases from J, the junction contained 11 bases not matched to a gene. The germline gives CDR1 MNHEY, CDR2 SVGAGI. Written as DNA, the CDR3 is TGTGCCAGCAGTCCCCCAGGGCAGGGGGCGAAGACCCAGTACTTC. It is translated as CASSPPGQGAKTQYF.

This chain uses TRBV29-1 with TRBJ2-1; no reliable D call. The CDR3 loop spans 15 amino acids. Trimming shortened V by 3 bases and J by 5 bases, and 17 bases separated the two germline ends. The germline V gene has CDR1 SQVTM and CDR2 ANQGSEA. CDR3 in amino acids: CSVEIHTGSHNEQFF. CDR3 bases: TGCAGCGTTGAGATTCATACCGGGTCCCACAATGAGCAGTTCTTC.

The V and J genes are TRBV28 and TRBJ1-5; the D gene is possibly TRBD1 (5 bases). The V gene lost 5 bases and the J gene lost 5 bases, with 13 bases spanning the gap. This CDR3 region has 14 residues. Germline loops: CDR1 MDHEN, CDR2 SYDVKM. The CDR3 sequence is CASSPDSTDQPQHF. In DNA form, the CDR3 reads TGTGCCAGCAGTCCTGACAGTACTGATCAGCCCCAGCATTTT.

V gene TRBV6-5 combines with J gene TRBJ1-1; a weak D match, TRBD1 (5 bases). With 6 bases removed from V and 1 base from J, the gap between germline ends came to 12 bases. CDR3 length equals 14 residues. Germline CDR1 is MNHEY and CDR2 is SVGAGI. The CDR3 spells CASSVNDRNTEAFF. As DNA, the CDR3 is TGTGCCAGCAGCGTCAATGACAGGAACACTGAAGCTTTCTTT.

In this sample, this clone turned up once. This chain links TRBV7-6 with TRBJ2-3; 8 nucleotides match TRBD2. With V trimmed by 5 bases and J by 5 bases, 3 bases remained unmatched. The CDR3 runs 13 residues. Germline V gene sequence: CDR1 SGHVS, CDR2 FNYEAQ. CDR3 region: CASSPGREDTQYF. The DNA of the CDR3 is TGTGCCAGCAGCCCCGGGAGGGAAGATACGCAGTATTTT.

This clone turned up a few times. The V and J genes are TRBV19 and TRBJ2-3; a possible D gene is TRBD2 (6 bases). Trimming stripped 4 bases from V and 4 bases from J, with 9 bases between. The CDR3 is 13 residues long. Germline V CDR1 and CDR2: LNHDA, SQIVND (reference sequence). CDR3 sequence: CASSTWGADTQYF. The CDR3, as DNA: TGTGCCAGTAGTACCTGGGGGGCAGATACGCAGTATTTT.

J is TRBJ2-7 and V is TRBV6-1; 7 bases agree with TRBD2. The germline CDR1 and CDR2 sequences are MNHNS and SASEGT. Unmatched junction bases numbered 7, after V lost 8 bases and J lost 3 bases. The CDR3 loop spans 13 amino acids. The CDR3 spells CASRSTSNYEQYF. The CDR3 DNA follows: TGTGCCAGCCGCTCGACTAGCAACTACGAGCAGTACTTC.

The chain joins TRBV13 to TRBJ2-1; tentatively, D is TRBD1 (6 bases). Germline V lookup: CDR1 PRHDT, CDR2 FYEKMQ (reference sequence). V was clipped by 5 bases and J by 7 bases, with 12 bases between them. The CDR3 is 13 amino acids. DNA of the CDR3: TGTGCCAGCAGCGTTTTACAGGGAAATGAGCAGTTCTTC. Translation: CASSVLQGNEQFF. The variable domain in full, completed from reference TRBV13 and TRBJ2-1, reads AAGVIQSPRHLIKEKRETATLKCYPIPRHDTVYWYQQGPGQDPQFLISFYEKMQSDKGSIPDRFSAQQFSDYHSELNMSSLELGDSALYFCASSVLQGNEQFFGPGTRLTVL.

The rearrangement uses TRBV11-3 and TRBJ2-1, with TRBD2 matching over 8 bases. CDR1 is SGHNT, CDR2 YENEEA, per germline. The CDR3 spans 16 residues. The V gene end was trimmed by 2 bases and the J gene end by 7 bases; junction bases not matched to a gene: 10. Written as DNA, the CDR3 is TGTGCCAGCAGCTTACAACGGGGGGGCATTGGAAATGAGCAGTTCTTC. The encoded protein is CASSLQRGGIGNEQFF.

This chain links TRBV4-1 with TRBJ2-2, with TRBD2 matching 9 bases. Germline CDR1 is MGHRA and CDR2 is YSYEKL. After removal of 4 bases from V and 6 bases from J, the junction contained 9 bases not matched to a gene. The CDR3 sequence is 16 residues long. CDR3 coding DNA: TGCGCCAGCAGCCCCAGCTGGACTAGCGAAGCCGGGGAGCTGTTTTTT. Protein product: CASSPSWTSEAGELFF.

CDR3 sequence reads: CASSGGQTNEKLFF. CDR3 nucleotides: TGTGCCAGCAGTGGAGGCCAAACTAATGAAAAACTGTTTTTT. The V gene is TRBV6-5, the J gene TRBJ1-4; D remains ambiguous. Germline V lookup: CDR1 MNHEY, CDR2 SVGAGI. Trimming removed 5 bases from V and 1 base from J, with 8 bases in between. CDR3 length: 14 residues.

This clone is a singleton in its sample. V usage is TRBV30 and J usage is TRBJ1-6; maybe TRBD1 (6 bases). CDR1 is GTSNPN, CDR2 SVGIG, per germline (reference sequence). The CDR3 runs to 14 residues. The ends were cut back, 5 bases at V and 10 bases at J, with 18 bases in the middle. Written as DNA, the CDR3 is TGTGCCTGGGAAGGACAGAGGATTAACTCACCCCTCCACTTT. The encoded protein is CAWEGQRINSPLHF.

A few counts support this clone. This sequence joins TRBV7-2 and TRBJ2-4; perhaps TRBD2 as D (6 bases). V was cut by 3 bases and J by 5 bases, with 11 bases left in between. The CDR3 has 14 residues. The V gene's germline CDR1 is SGHTA and CDR2 FQGNSA. The CDR3 sequence: CASSFRGAENIQYF. In DNA form, the CDR3 reads TGTGCCAGCAGCTTTCGCGGGGCGGAAAACATTCAGTACTTC.

This sequence joins TRBV19 and TRBJ1-4; D gene unclear. The germline V and J ends were trimmed by 1 base and 12 bases, with 12 bases remaining between them. Germline lookup yields CDR1 LNHDA and CDR2 SQIVND (reference sequence). This CDR3 is 13 amino acids long. Here the CDR3 DNA reads TGTGCCAGTAGTATAGTCTTCATGCAGGAACTGTTTTTT. Amino acid sequence: CASSIVFMQELFF. The full variable domain, in which reference TRBV19 and TRBJ1-4 provide the parts outside the CDR3, is DGGITQSPKYLFRKEGQNVTLSCEQNLNHDAMYWYRQDPGQGLRLIYYSQIVNDFQKGDIAEGYSVSREKKESFPLTVTSAQKNPTAFYLCASSIVFMQELFFGSGTQLSVL.

The rearrangement joins TRBV4-3 to TRBJ2-5; D uncertain. Trimming took off 4 bases at V and 9 bases at J, with 15 bases between the two ends. There are 13 residues in the CDR3. Per germline, CDR1 LGHNA and CDR2 YSLEER. The CDR3 protein is CASSPKVPEAQYF. CDR3 nucleotides: TGCGCCAGCAGCCCCAAAGTACCCGAGGCCCAGTACTTC.

The chain carries TRBV6-5 and TRBJ2-4, with TRBD1 identical over 9 bases. Germline trimming cut 7 bases from V and 6 bases from J; bases unmatched to any gene: 10. This CDR3 region has 15 residues. Germline V gene sequence: CDR1 MNHEY, CDR2 SVGAGI. The CDR3 DNA reads as TGTGCCAGCATCGAAGCACCGGGACAGGGAAACATTCAGTACTTC. It encodes CASIEAPGQGNIQYF.

The chain is built from TRBV11-2 and TRBJ2-2; D uncertain. There are 14 residues in the CDR3. Germline V lookup: CDR1 SGHAT, CDR2 FQNNGV. V was trimmed by 5 bases and J by 5 bases, leaving 12 bases between them. The CDR3 loop is CASSPRLLTGELFF. The CDR3 DNA is TGTGCCAGCAGCCCCCGACTGCTAACCGGGGAGCTGTTTTTT.

This rearrangement joins TRBV27 to TRBJ1-2; TRBD1 might be the D (5 bases). Germline CDR1 reads MNHEY; CDR2 reads SMNVEV (reference sequence). The germline V and J ends were trimmed by 2 bases and 1 base, with 8 bases remaining between them. The CDR3 extends over 14 amino acids. The CDR3 coding sequence is TGTGCCAGCAGTTTAAGGGGCAGTAACTATGGCTACACCTTC. It specifies CASSLRGSNYGYTF.

Regarding this clone: This sample includes further DNA sequences coding for the same CDR3. The rearrangement links TRBV25-1 to TRBJ2-1; D is perhaps TRBD2 (5 bases). Germline V CDR1 and CDR2: MGHDK, SYGVNS. The CDR3 has 16 residues. Trimming removed 2 bases from V and 7 bases from J, with 18 bases in between. Here the CDR3 reads CASSEVLVREVNEQFF. DNA for the CDR3: TGTGCCAGCAGTGAAGTACTAGTTAGGGAAGTTAATGAGCAGTTCTTC.

The chain joins TRBV7-9 to TRBJ2-7; 7 positions match TRBD2. The CDR3 length is 15 residues. J lost 7 bases, V lost 2 bases, and 11 bases had no gene match. Germline V gene data show CDR1 as SEHNR and CDR2 as FQNEAQ (reference sequence). CDR3 region: CASSLSWPSGGEQYF. CDR3 sequence (DNA): TGTGCCAGCAGCTTAAGTTGGCCGTCCGGGGGGGAGCAGTACTTC.

The V and J genes are TRBV10-1 and TRBJ2-1, with 12 bases matching TRBD2. The trim removed 2 bases at V and 7 bases at J, leaving 24 bases unmatched. Germline-derived CDR1 and CDR2 are WNHNN and SYGVQD (reference sequence). CDR3 length: 22 amino acids. The CDR3 protein is CASSEKRRKLAGGKIERNEQFF. The CDR3 DNA reads as TGCGCCAGCAGTGAGAAGCGGCGAAAACTAGCGGGAGGAAAGATTGAGAGGAATGAGCAGTTCTTC.